These 30 T cell receptor beta chains were all obtained from the same sample, sequenced in a study of T cell responses to AZD1222 COVID-19 vaccine. Method: immunoSEQ multiplex PCR; TCRdb's copy keeps in-frame clones and lacks some. Of 80,000 to 90,000 clones listed, around 89% are singletons. The sequences come from peripheral blood, collected on day 0 of MenACWY control vaccination. The receptors come from an adult in good health.

The rearrangement links TRBV19 to TRBJ1-1, with D unclear. V lost 3 bases and J lost 2, with 7 bases in between. In germline, CDR1 is LNHDA, CDR2 SQIVND (reference sequence). This CDR3 region has 13 residues. The CDR3 nucleotides read TGTGCCAGTAGTATCGGTCGTAACACTGAAGCTTTCTTT. Amino acids: CASSIGRNTEAFF.

CDR3: CSVVTQGNIQYF. CDR3 bases: TGCAGCGTCGTAACACAGGGGAACATTCAGTACTTC. The genes are TRBV29-1 and TRBJ2-4; TRBD1 matches at 7 bases. CDR3 length equals 12 residues. Germline loops: CDR1 SQVTM, CDR2 ANQGSEA. Unmatched junction bases numbered 6, after V lost 6 bases and J lost 7 bases.

The chain recombines TRBV7-6 with TRBJ2-5; no reliable D call. V lost 1 base and J lost 4, with 13 bases in between. The CDR3 extends over 15 amino acids. Germline CDR1 reads SGHVS; CDR2 reads FNYEAQ. CDR3 region: CASSLEALTSETQYF. CDR3 DNA sequence: TGTGCCAGCAGCTTAGAGGCCCTGACGTCAGAGACCCAGTACTTC.

This chain links TRBV10-3 with TRBJ1-3; 8 nucleotides line up with TRBD1. V shed 1 base and J 8 bases; nucleotides not matched to a gene: 4. Germline V gene sequence: CDR1 ENHRY, CDR2 SYGVKD. CDR3 length: 14 residues. CDR3: CAISEWAGGYTIYF. The DNA for the CDR3 is TGTGCCATCAGTGAGTGGGCAGGGGGCTACACCATATATTTT.

V is TRBV7-2 and J is TRBJ2-5; D gene uncertain. With 1 base removed from V and 2 bases from J, the gap between germline ends came to 8 bases. The CDR3 sequence is 14 residues long. The germline V gene encodes CDR1 SGHTA and CDR2 FQGNSA. Here the CDR3 DNA reads TGTGCCAGCAGCTTAGAACGGCGGCAAGAGACCCAGTACTTC. It translates to CASSLERRQETQYF.

V usage is TRBV4-2 and J usage is TRBJ1-6, with D unclear. The germline gives CDR1 LGHNA, CDR2 YNFKEQ. The CDR3 has 16 amino acids. Trimming removed 3 bases at V and 0 bases at J, with 9 bases between. CDR3 DNA sequence: TGTGCCAGCAGCCAGGAGGAGAGCTCCTATAATTCACCCCTCCACTTT. Translation: CASSQEESSYNSPLHF.

This clone was detected only once. V is TRBV27 and J is TRBJ2-1; no reliable D call. The CDR3 is 13 residues long. V was cut by 4 bases and J by 15 bases, with 19 bases left in between. Germline V gene lookup returns CDR1 MNHEY and CDR2 SMNVEV (reference sequence). CDR3 loop: CASSSPRFITPFF. The CDR3 DNA reads TGTGCCAGCAGTTCCCCAAGGTTCATAACCCCGTTCTTC.

V gene TRBV20-1 combines with J gene TRBJ2-1, with TRBD2 as a possible D gene (5 bases). Per the germline V gene, CDR1 is DFQATT and CDR2 is SNEGSKA (reference sequence). CDR3 length: 12 amino acids. Trimming took 3 bases from V and 6 from J, leaving 9 bases between them. CDR3 residues: CSASERANEQFF. DNA of the CDR3: TGCAGTGCTAGTGAGAGGGCCAATGAGCAGTTCTTC.

This clone has more than one count but fewer than ten. The rearrangement joins TRBV30 to TRBJ1-6; unclear D gene. The CDR3 spans 12 residues. Germline V CDR1 and CDR2: GTSNPN, SVGIG (reference sequence). V was pared by 0 bases and J by 10 bases, with 7 bases between. DNA for the CDR3: TGTGCCTGGAGTGTAACCGACTCACCCCTCCACTTT. Encoded protein: CAWSVTDSPLHF.

The chain combines TRBV24-1 with TRBJ2-3; D perhaps matches TRBD2 (6 bases). CDR1 and CDR2 (germline): KGHDR, SFDVKD. With 0 bases removed from V and 0 bases from J, the gap between germline ends came to 9 bases. CDR3 length: 16 amino acids. CDR3 amino acids: CATSDLGGASTDTQYF. The CDR3 region has the DNA TGTGCCACCAGTGATTTGGGCGGGGCTAGCACAGATACGCAGTATTTT.

This chain connects TRBV27 to TRBJ1-6; D remains unclear. Trimming took off 1 base at V and 0 bases at J, with 13 bases between the two ends. The CDR3 has 18 residues. The germline V gene encodes CDR1 MNHEY and CDR2 SMNVEV (reference sequence). The CDR3 is CASSLYAILSSYNSPLHF. The CDR3 DNA follows: TGTGCCAGCAGTTTATACGCCATCTTAAGCTCCTATAATTCACCCCTCCACTTT.

This clone was observed a single time. V and J are TRBV2 and TRBJ1-1, with D tentatively TRBD1 (6 bases). With 4 bases removed from V and 1 base from J, the gap between germline ends came to 13 bases. The CDR3 sequence is 15 residues long. The germline V gene encodes CDR1 SNHLY and CDR2 FYNNEI. Here the CDR3 reads CASSGLPGANTEAFF. CDR3 sequence (DNA): TGTGCCAGCAGTGGATTGCCAGGGGCGAACACTGAAGCTTTCTTT.

This clone has only one observation. The chain carries TRBV23-1 and TRBJ2-7, with 10 positions matching TRBD1. TRBV23-1 is an ORF, and what it does is uncertain. V lost 8 bases, J lost 5 bases, and 6 bases stayed unmatched. The CDR3 has 13 amino acids. CDR3 amino acids: CASGGDRGHEQYF. CDR3 sequence (DNA): TGCGCCAGCGGGGGGGACAGGGGACACGAGCAGTACTTC.

The chain employs TRBV7-2 and TRBJ2-3, with a weak D call TRBD2 (5 bases). CDR3 length: 15 residues. CDR1 is SGHTA and CDR2 is FQGNSA in the germline V gene. Trimming removed 1 base at V and 7 bases at J, with 15 bases between. CDR3 nucleotides: TGTGCCAGCAGCTTAGAACGGTTACTAGGGTATACGCAGTATTTT. This sequence encodes CASSLERLLGYTQYF.

The rearrangement joins TRBV7-9 to TRBJ2-7; D is perhaps TRBD1 or TRBD2 (5 bases each). The CDR3 totals 14 residues. Trimming took 1 base from V and 2 from J, leaving 9 bases between them. Germline CDR1 and CDR2: SEHNR and FQNEAQ (reference sequence). The CDR3 here is CASSLGDPAYEQYF. The CDR3 nucleotides are TGTGCCAGCAGCTTAGGGGACCCAGCCTACGAGCAGTACTTC.

The chain recombines TRBV18 with TRBJ2-7, with D unclear. The length of the CDR3 is 12 residues. Germline CDR1 reads KGHSH; CDR2 reads LQKENI. The V gene lost 2 bases and the J gene lost 3 bases, with 5 bases spanning the gap. CDR3 sequence (DNA): TGTGCCAGCTCACCAGACAACTACGAGCAGTACTTC. Translated: CASSPDNYEQYF.

V usage is TRBV11-3 and J usage is TRBJ2-3; no reliable D call. Germline V gives CDR1 SGHNT, CDR2 YENEEA. Trimming pared 1 base from V and 0 bases from J, leaving 8 bases between. This CDR3 has 15 residues. CDR3 DNA: TGTGCCAGCAGCTTAGGGCAGATTAGCACAGATACGCAGTATTTT. It yields the protein CASSLGQISTDTQYF.

The chain employs TRBV4-2 and TRBJ2-7; TRBD2 matches 13 bases. Germline lookup yields CDR1 LGHNA and CDR2 YNFKEQ. V lost 3 bases and J lost 8; bases outside the gene matches: 13. The CDR3 runs 17 residues. The DNA of the CDR3 is TGTGCCAGCAGCCATTACGGGACTAGCGGGACCCTTTCGCAGCAGTACTTC. Translated, it gives CASSHYGTSGTLSQQYF.

This clone was recorded only once. The V and J genes are TRBV7-2 and TRBJ2-7; 8 bases agree with TRBD1. Germline-derived CDR1 and CDR2 are SGHTA and FQGNSA. The CDR3 spans 15 residues. V was pared by 1 base and J by 2 bases, with 4 bases of the junction left unmatched. Here the CDR3 reads CASSLGQGLTYEQYF. The CDR3 coding sequence is TGTGCCAGCAGCTTAGGACAGGGGTTAACCTACGAGCAGTACTTC.

The CDR3 reads CASSLNRGGEKLFF. The CDR3, as DNA: TGTGCCAGCAGCTTAAACAGGGGGGGTGAAAAACTGTTTTTT. V is TRBV7-2 and J is TRBJ1-4; 8 positions match TRBD1. Germline trimming cut 2 bases from V and 7 bases from J; bases unmatched to any gene: 3. The length of the CDR3 is 14 residues. Germline CDR1 is SGHTA and CDR2 is FQGNSA.

The rearrangement links TRBV19 to TRBJ1-3, with D perhaps TRBD1 (5 bases). V was shortened by 6 bases and J by 0 bases, with 6 bases between the two germline ends. Germline assignment: CDR1 LNHDA and CDR2 SQIVND (reference sequence). The CDR3 covers 13 residues. CDR3 nucleotides: TGTGCCAGTAGCAGGGACTCTGGAAACACCATATATTTT. This gives the protein CASSRDSGNTIYF.

This clone was picked up a small number of times. The chain employs TRBV6-6 and TRBJ1-5; D ambiguous. Germline CDR1 is MNHNY and CDR2 is SVGAGI (reference sequence). The germline V and J ends were trimmed by 5 bases and 1 base, with 21 bases remaining between them. The CDR3 loop spans 18 amino acids. In DNA, the CDR3 is TGTGCCAGCAGTCCCCTTAGTGGTGGCGGGTTCAGCAATCAGCCCCAGCATTTT. Encoded protein: CASSPLSGGGFSNQPQHF.

The rearrangement links TRBV3-1 (or the pseudogene TRBV3-2) to TRBJ2-1, with D perhaps matching TRBD1 or TRBD2 (6 bases each). Germline V gene lookup returns CDR1 LGHDT and CDR2 YNNKEL (reference sequence). CDR3 length: 15 amino acids. The germline V and J ends were trimmed by 10 bases and 5 bases, with 21 bases remaining between them. The CDR3 DNA follows: TGTGCCACCCGCCCCGGTGGGGGGCGAAACAATGAGCAGTTCTTC. This sequence encodes CATRPGGGRNNEQFF.

This rearrangement joins TRBV7-2 to TRBJ1-4; 7 nucleotides line up with TRBD1. The V gene end was trimmed by 5 bases and the J gene end by 6 bases; junction bases not matched to a gene: 12. In germline, CDR1 is SGHTA, CDR2 FQGNSA. This CDR3 is 16 amino acids long. For the CDR3, the DNA is TGTGCCAGCAGCCTTGCGGGAGGGGGCAGATATGAAAAACTGTTTTTT. It encodes CASSLAGGGRYEKLFF.

This chain links TRBV7-9 with TRBJ1-2; tentative D call: TRBD1 (5 bases). The V and J ends lost 1 base and 7 bases respectively, with 13 bases between them. The germline CDR1 and CDR2 sequences are SEHNR and FQNEAQ (reference sequence). This CDR3 is 14 amino acids long. The CDR3 DNA sequence: TGTGCCAGCAGCTTAGGACAGAACAAAGCTGGCTACACCTTC. Translation: CASSLGQNKAGYTF.

This chain joins TRBV6-6 and TRBJ1-1; TRBD1 matches 7 bases. V dropped 8 bases and J dropped 3; count of bases not matched to a gene: 6. The CDR3 spans 13 residues. Germline CDR1 is MNHNY and CDR2 is SVGAGI (reference sequence). The DNA of the CDR3 is TGTGCCAGCCTCCGACAGGGAGACACTGAAGCTTTCTTT. This sequence encodes CASLRQGDTEAFF.

The chain has TRBV28 and TRBJ1-2, with D perhaps matching TRBD1 (5 bases). Germline values: CDR1 MDHEN, CDR2 SYDVKM. There are 15 residues in the CDR3. The V end was cut by 6 bases, the J end by 8 bases, with 22 bases between. CDR3 amino acids: CASRHQFGGNLGYTF. CDR3 nucleotides: TGTGCCAGCAGACACCAATTTGGGGGAAATCTAGGCTACACCTTC.

The chain links TRBV7-9 to TRBJ2-7, with TRBD2 matching over 8 bases. Germline CDR1 reads SEHNR; CDR2 reads FQNEAQ (reference sequence). The CDR3 loop spans 15 amino acids. After removal of 1 base from V and 9 bases from J, the junction contained 11 bases not matched to a gene. DNA of the CDR3: TGTGCCAGCAGCTTAGGTGGCGGGGGGCCTATGGGGCAGTACTTC. It is translated as CASSLGGGGPMGQYF.

The V gene is TRBV28, the J gene TRBJ1-1, with unresolved D. Germline CDR1 MDHEN, CDR2 SYDVKM. The CDR3 loop spans 10 amino acids. The ends were cut back, 7 bases at V and 10 bases at J, with 10 bases in the middle. The CDR3 coding sequence is TGTGCCAGCATCGGCGGCGGAGCTTTCTTT. Translated, it gives CASIGGGAFF.

The V and J genes are TRBV6-5 and TRBJ1-1; a weak D match, TRBD1 (6 bases). Germline CDR1 reads MNHEY; CDR2 reads SVGAGI. The CDR3 loop spans 11 amino acids. The ends were cut back, 7 bases at V and 9 bases at J, with 12 bases in the middle. As DNA, the CDR3 is TGTGCCAGCATAGGCGGGACAAAAGCTTTCTTT. This gives the protein CASIGGTKAFF.